The 18 T cell receptor beta chains below were found in one sample sequenced in a study of blood T cell repertoires in COVID-19. Libraries were prepared by immunoSEQ multiplex PCR; TCRdb keeps only in-frame clonotypes and omits some of them. The sample yields a few hundred thousand clones, 86% seen once. What was sequenced was peripheral blood. The source is a young man who had recovered from COVID-19.

The rearrangement uses TRBV9 and TRBJ1-1, with a weak D call TRBD1 (6 bases). Looked up from germline, CDR1 is SGDLS and CDR2 is YYNGEE. The CDR3 has 15 amino acids. The ends were cut back, 2 bases at V and 6 bases at J, with 17 bases in the middle. CDR3 loop: CASSVFQGLGAEAFF. CDR3 DNA sequence: TGTGCCAGCAGCGTGTTCCAGGGGCTGGGCGCTGAAGCTTTCTTT.

V gene TRBV6-5 combines with J gene TRBJ1-1; D gene unclear. V was clipped by 6 bases and J by 1 base, with 3 bases between them. The CDR3 spans 11 residues. Germline V gives CDR1 MNHEY, CDR2 SVGAGI. CDR3 coding DNA: TGTGCCAGCAGACAGAACACTGAAGCTTTCTTT. Its protein product is CASRQNTEAFF.

V is TRBV18 and J is TRBJ1-2; no reliable D call. Per germline, CDR1 KGHSH and CDR2 LQKENI. CDR3 length: 14 residues. V was cut by 0 bases and J by 2 bases, with 7 bases left in between. CDR3 nucleotide sequence: TGTGCCAGCTCACCACCTGCGCTAAACTATGGCTACACCTTC. As protein: CASSPPALNYGYTF.

V is TRBV4-1 and J is TRBJ2-3, with unresolved D. The germline CDR1 and CDR2 sequences are MGHRA and YSYEKL. The CDR3 loop spans 16 amino acids. V lost 0 bases, J lost 2 bases, and 12 bases lay in between. CDR3 DNA sequence: TGCGCCAGCAGCCAAGAACCGACTCCTCTCACAGATACGCAGTATTTT. Translating it yields CASSQEPTPLTDTQYF.

CDR3: CASSSSGGLNEKLFF. The CDR3 bases are TGTGCCAGTAGTTCCTCAGGGGGCTTGAATGAAAAACTGTTTTTT. The chain recombines TRBV19 with TRBJ1-4, with 8 bases lining up with TRBD1. Germline V CDR1 and CDR2: LNHDA, SQIVND (reference sequence). V shed 5 bases and J 5 bases; nucleotides not matched to a gene: 7. This CDR3 has 15 amino acids.

The chain is built from TRBV10-2 and TRBJ1-6; D may be TRBD1 (6 bases). The germline CDR1 and CDR2 sequences are WSHSY and SAAADI. This CDR3 is built from 15 residues. The V gene lost 6 bases and the J gene lost 7 bases, with 16 bases spanning the gap. CDR3 in amino acids: CASSPQGPHNSPLHF. DNA of the CDR3: TGCGCCAGCAGCCCCCAGGGGCCACACAATTCACCCCTCCACTTT.

The chain has TRBV1 and TRBJ2-3; TRBD2 was called by the table and not checked on the DNA. TRBV1 is a pseudogene locus. The CDR3 loop spans 13 amino acids. The CDR3 loop is CTSSFCSTDTQYF. DNA of the CDR3: TGCACCAGCAGCTTCTGTAGCACAGATACGCAGTATTTT.

This chain connects TRBV19 to TRBJ2-7; the D gene is possibly TRBD1 (5 bases). V was cut by 3 bases and J by 2 bases, with 8 bases left in between. This CDR3 is built from 13 residues. From germline, CDR1 is LNHDA and CDR2 SQIVND (reference sequence). This chain's CDR3 is CASSMGQTYEQYF. The CDR3 DNA is TGTGCCAGTAGTATGGGGCAGACCTACGAGCAGTACTTC.

The J gene is TRBJ2-2, the V gene TRBV6-1; 9 nucleotides match TRBD1. The CDR3 is made up of 15 amino acids. The V segment lost 0 bases and the J segment 5 bases; nucleotides outside the gene matches: 1. CDR1 MNHNS and CDR2 SASEGT come from the germline V gene. The CDR3 region is CASSEAQGATGELFF. In DNA, the CDR3 is TGTGCCAGCAGTGAAGCACAGGGGGCGACCGGGGAGCTGTTTTTT.

On this clone itself: Additional DNA sequences in this sample encode the identical CDR3. The chain joins TRBV5-1 to TRBJ1-2; 7 bases are a match to TRBD1. This CDR3 has 13 residues. CDR1 and CDR2 (germline): SGHRS, YFSETQ. V shed 5 bases, J shed 2 bases, and the junction held 3 bases outside the gene matches. The CDR3 DNA reads as TGCGCCAGCAGTCTGGGACAGAACTATGGCTACACCTTC. It encodes CASSLGQNYGYTF.

The chain carries TRBV19 and TRBJ1-2; D call uncertain. The CDR3 loop spans 10 amino acids. Germline CDR1 and CDR2: LNHDA and SQIVND (reference sequence). V dropped 8 bases and J dropped 8 bases, with 9 bases sitting between them. This CDR3 reads CASSAGGYTF. CDR3 bases: TGTGCCAGTTCTGCGGGAGGCTACACCTTC.

The rearrangement uses TRBV19 and TRBJ1-1; the match to TRBD1 covers 7 bases. Germline V gene sequence: CDR1 LNHDA, CDR2 SQIVND (reference sequence). The V gene end was trimmed by 8 bases and the J gene end by 6 bases; junction bases not matched to a gene: 9. The CDR3 runs 13 residues. CDR3 bases: TGTGCCAGTCGAAACCAGGGGGTACCTGAAGCTTTCTTT. Translating it yields CASRNQGVPEAFF. Supplemented by reference TRBV19 and TRBJ1-1, the full variable domain reads DGGITQSPKYLFRKEGQNVTLSCEQNLNHDAMYWYRQDPGQGLRLIYYSQIVNDFQKGDIAEGYSVSREKKESFPLTVTSAQKNPTAFYLCASRNQGVPEAFFGQGTRLTVV.

The rearrangement links TRBV6-6 to TRBJ2-1; TRBD1 agrees at 8 bases. Germline loops: CDR1 MNHNY, CDR2 SVGAGI (reference sequence). The trim removed 5 bases at V and 2 bases at J, leaving 11 bases unmatched. The CDR3 sequence is 17 residues long. The CDR3 DNA is TGTGCCAGCAGTGGATCGGACAGGGAGAGAACCTACAATGAGCAGTTCTTC. The encoded protein is CASSGSDRERTYNEQFF.

This chain uses TRBV5-5 with TRBJ1-1; D uncertain. The CDR3 is 13 amino acids. Germline V lookup: CDR1 SGHKS, CDR2 YYEKEE (reference sequence). The ends were cut back, 5 bases at V and 0 bases at J, with 8 bases in the middle. The CDR3 DNA is TGTGCCAGCAGGAGAGAGGTGAACACTGAAGCTTTCTTT. As protein: CASRREVNTEAFF.

As to this clone: This CDR3 is also generated by other DNA sequences in the sample. The genes are TRBV6-5 and TRBJ2-3; 7 nucleotides align to TRBD2. V trimming: 2 bases; J trimming: 1 base; junction bases outside the gene matches: 3. The CDR3 runs to 15 residues. In germline, CDR1 is MNHEY, CDR2 SVGAGI. Here the CDR3 reads CASSYSGTGTDTQYF. As DNA, the CDR3 is TGTGCCAGCAGTTACAGCGGGACCGGCACAGATACGCAGTATTTT.

The chain employs TRBV6-5 and TRBJ2-7; 7 bases line up with TRBD1. Germline V CDR1 and CDR2: MNHEY, SVGAGI. Unmatched junction bases numbered 12, after V lost 0 bases and J lost 7 bases. This CDR3 is 16 amino acids long. CDR3 sequence reads: CASSYSGGVSGGEQYF. The CDR3 DNA follows: TGTGCCAGCAGTTACTCGGGTGGGGTGTCAGGGGGAGAGCAGTACTTC.

DNA for the CDR3: TGCGCCAGCAGCTCCGGACACGCAGAGCTGAACACTGAAGCTTTCTTT. It codes for CASSSGHAELNTEAFF. This sequence joins TRBV5-1 and TRBJ1-1, with a tentative D call TRBD1 (5 bases). The V and J ends lost 3 bases and 0 bases respectively, with 15 bases between them. The CDR3 is made up of 16 amino acids. CDR1 is SGHRS and CDR2 is YFSETQ in the germline V gene.

CDR3 nucleotide sequence: TGTGCCCAAAGGGGCTCCTCGGAGGGAAACACCATATATTTT. This encodes CAQRGSSEGNTIYF. The J gene is TRBJ1-3, the V gene TRBV19; maybe TRBD1 (5 bases). This CDR3 region has 14 residues. The V gene lost 11 bases and the J gene lost 4 bases, with 18 bases spanning the gap. Germline values: CDR1 LNHDA, CDR2 SQIVND (reference sequence).